Listed below are T cell receptor beta chains from one sample, sequenced in a study of blood T cell repertoires in COVID-19. Produced via immunoSEQ multiplex PCR; TCRdb's table is partial and in-frame only. Of around 240,000 clones listed, around 80% are singletons. The sequencing input was peripheral blood. These receptors originate from a woman between 35 and 50 years old who had recovered from COVID-19. Both conserved end residues are part of each CDR3. The order of the fields is D gene, V gene, J gene, clone size, CDR3 DNA, CDR3 protein. A D gene is named only where the DNA matches it firmly. Clone size is shown for a subset of rows, as once, few, many or a class of expanded clone.

>.|TRBV4-3|TRBJ1-5|.
TGCGCCAGCAGCCAAGATTTCAGGGTGGCGCAGCCCCAGCATTTT
CASSQDFRVAQPQHF
>.|TRBV24-1|TRBJ2-1|.
TGTGCCACCAGTAGCGTCACGGATAAATACAATGAGCAGTTCTTC
CATSSVTDKYNEQFF
>.|TRBV4-3|TRBJ1-5|.
TGCGCCAGCAGCCAAGACACCGGTGCCAATCAGCCCCAGCATTTT
CASSQDTGANQPQHF
>.|TRBV12-3/TRBV12-4|TRBJ2-1|.
TGTGCCAGCAGTATCGGTCCACTAGAGCAGTTCTTC
CASSIGPLEQFF
>.|TRBV14|TRBJ1-2|.
TGTGCCAGCAGCCAAGGTGAAGGGGGCTATGGCTACACCTTC
CASSQGEGGYGYTF
>.|TRBV12-3/TRBV12-4|TRBJ1-1|.
TGTGCCAGCAGCTATCTATCCAGGCCTGAAGCTTTCTTT
CASSYLSRPEAFF
>TRBD2|TRBV6-2/TRBV6-3|TRBJ2-1|.
TGTGCCAGCAGTTACGTTGGACTAGCGGGTGGGGGTGAGCAGTTCTTC
CASSYVGLAGGGEQFF
>.|TRBV7-7|TRBJ2-3|.
TGTGCTAGCAGCTTAGGGGGGCCAGCCCCAGATACGCAGTATTTT
CASSLGGPAPDTQYF
>.|TRBV6-5|TRBJ1-1|few
TGTGCCAGCACCCCTGGGAGGGTAAGTGTCACTGAAGCTTTCTTT
CASTPGRVSVTEAFF
>.|TRBV6-6|TRBJ1-1|few
TGTGCCAGCACCCCGACCGGGTTTAGGGAAGCTTTCTTT
CASTPTGFREAFF
>TRBD1|TRBV29-1|TRBJ1-2|.
TGCAGCGTTGAACCAAGGGGGACAGTCTCTTATGGCTACACCTTC
CSVEPRGTVSYGYTF
>.|TRBV5-5|TRBJ2-5|.
TGTGCCAGCAGCACCCTTACAGGGACCCAGTACTTC
CASSTLTGTQYF
>TRBD1|TRBV6-6|TRBJ2-5|.
TGTGCCACCACAACAGGGGGCGTAGACCAGTACTTC
CATTTGGVDQYF
>.|TRBV5-1|TRBJ1-2|.
TGCGCCAGCAGCGCGGGACGGAGCTATGGCTACACCTTC
CASSAGRSYGYTF
>.|TRBV6-2/TRBV6-3|TRBJ1-1|.
TGTGCCAGCAGTGCCGGGACACGCACTGAAGCTTTCTTT
CASSAGTRTEAFF
>.|TRBV19|TRBJ1-3|once
TGTGCCAGTAGTTGGGACGGGAGCTCTGGAAACACCATATATTTT
CASSWDGSSGNTIYF
>.|TRBV3-1/TRBV3-2|TRBJ1-6|.
TGTGCCAGCAGCCAAGATCGGCGGCTTAATTCACCCCTCCACTTT
CASSQDRRLNSPLHF
>.|TRBV14|TRBJ1-2|.
TGTGCCAGCAGCCAAGATCAGACAATGTATGGCTACACCTTC
CASSQDQTMYGYTF
>TRBD2|TRBV5-4|TRBJ2-3|.
TGTGCCAGCAGCTTGGGTGTTAGCGGGGGCACAGATACGCAGTATTTT
CASSLGVSGGTDTQYF
>TRBD1|TRBV2|TRBJ2-5|.
TGTGCCAGCAGTGAATCGACAGGGGATCAAGAGACCCAGTACTTC
CASSESTGDQETQYF
>TRBD2|TRBV27|TRBJ2-1|.
TGTGCCAGCACTTCTGCTAGCGGAAAATCCTACAATGAGCAGTTCTTC
CASTSASGKSYNEQFF
>TRBD1|TRBV3-1/TRBV3-2|TRBJ1-3|.
TGTGCCAGCAGCCCCAAGAGGACAGGTCCCATATATTTT
CASSPKRTGPIYF
>.|TRBV30|TRBJ1-1|.
TGTGCCTGGAGTCCTAACAGGGCGCAAGCTTTCTTT
CAWSPNRAQAFF
>.|TRBV6-5|TRBJ2-5|.
TGTGCCACTCGGCAGGGGCGGACCCAGTACTTC
CATRQGRTQYF
>.|TRBV4-2|TRBJ2-1|.
TGTGCCAGCCAGCGGGACACTTCCTACAATGAGCAGTTCTTC
CASQRDTSYNEQFF
>TRBD2|TRBV10-3|TRBJ2-3|.
TGTGCCATCAGGCCCGGGACTACCTCCACAGATACGCAGTATTTT
CAIRPGTTSTDTQYF